The 6 T cell receptor beta chains given below trace back to one sample, sequenced in a study of cytomegalovirus exposure and HLA in healthy donors. With 60 Vbeta and 13 Jbeta primers, the PCR was carried out. Repertoires were generated with immunoSEQ multiplex PCR, while TCRdb's copy carries only in-frame clones and drops some. The sample lists approximately 90,000 clones, about 7.6% seen once, with about 2% in the top ten. Specimen: PBMCs. The receptor source for this set is a man between 50 and 59 years old in good health and CMV-seronegative.

There are many counts of this clone. The gene calls are TRBV6-1 and TRBJ2-1, with TRBD2 identical over 9 bases. Unmatched junction bases numbered 4, after V lost 1 base and J lost 6 bases. Looked up from germline, CDR1 is MNHNS and CDR2 is SASEGT. This CDR3 spans 15 amino acids. CDR3 region: CASSEGGLAGNEQFF. CDR3 nucleotide sequence: TGTGCCAGCAGTGAAGGGGGACTAGCCGGCAATGAGCAGTTCTTC.

This clone was counted only a few times. CDR3: CASRPDRENTEAFF. The CDR3 DNA is TGTGCCAGCAGACCCGACAGGGAGAACACTGAAGCTTTCTTT. The chain couples TRBV27 to TRBJ1-1; TRBD1 matches at 7 bases. The CDR3 spans 14 residues. J lost 1 base, V lost 6 bases, and 5 bases had no gene match. Germline V gene data show CDR1 as MNHEY and CDR2 as SMNVEV (reference sequence).

This clone was detected a few times. The chain has TRBV10-1 and TRBJ2-1; D remains unclear. V lost 4 bases and J 1 base, leaving 8 bases between the germline ends. The CDR3 length is 14 residues. The germline V gene has CDR1 WNHNN and CDR2 SYGVQD (reference sequence). The CDR3 nucleotides read TGCGCCAGCAGTGTAGGCAGGTCCTACAATGAGCAGTTCTTC. Its translation: CASSVGRSYNEQFF.

Points on this clone: Other DNA sequences in this sample translate to the same CDR3. CDR3 protein: CASSTSPGNTGELFF. In DNA form, the CDR3 reads TGCGCCAGCAGCACAAGCCCAGGGAACACCGGGGAGCTGTTTTTT. The chain has TRBV5-1 and TRBJ2-2, with D unresolved. In germline, CDR1 is SGHRS, CDR2 YFSETQ. CDR3 length: 15 residues. V was clipped by 4 bases and J by 1 base, with 11 bases between them.

This sequence joins TRBV5-1 and TRBJ2-7; a weak D match, TRBD2 (5 bases). V was shortened by 4 bases and J by 0 bases, with 17 bases between the two germline ends. The germline V gene has CDR1 SGHRS and CDR2 YFSETQ. The CDR3 covers 16 residues. The CDR3 coding sequence is TGCGCCAGCAGCGATCCAAGCCTAGCCAACTCCTACGAGCAGTACTTC. Translation: CASSDPSLANSYEQYF.

The chain joins TRBV6-4 to TRBJ2-7; 10 positions agree with TRBD2. Germline V gene data show CDR1 as MRHNA and CDR2 as SNTAGT. V lost 4 bases and J lost 2; bases outside the gene matches: 11. The CDR3 is 17 amino acids. The CDR3 region has the DNA TGTGCCAGCAGTGTCACTAGCGGGAAGTACCTTGCCTACGAGCAGTACTTC. Translation: CASSVTSGKYLAYEQYF.